The clone carrying this T cell receptor beta chain was recorded many times. Its antigen is unidentified. The donors were all healthy and Caucasian. These data originate in a study of identical twins. The CDR3 runs 15 residues. Germline V gene sequence: CDR1 SGHRS, CDR2 YFSETQ. V dropped 5 bases and J dropped 4 bases, with 15 bases sitting between them. Whole-study results and caveats: While abundant cord blood beta clonotypes carried fewer insertions, memory repertoires showed no such pattern. Conclusions were based on cross-sectional statistical analysis, without following the same donors.

TCRdb re-called the 5' RACE reads through MiXCR, storing one row per CDR3 protein. This table has more than 200,000 distinct CDR3 sequences, approximately 9% appearing once. This sequence was found in a woman between 18 and 29 years old in good health. The chain has TRBV5-1 and TRBJ2-2; D ambiguous. Sequencing was carried out using memory (CD45RO+) T cells sorted from blood. CDR3 sequence: CASRESPVTTGELFF. In DNA form, the CDR3 reads TGCGCCAGCAGAGAATCGCCAGTAACCACCGGGGAGCTGTTTTTT.